Only one count was recorded for the clone carrying this T cell receptor beta chain. The sample originates from a study of T cell responses to AZD1222 COVID-19 vaccine. Here immunoSEQ multiplex PCR was the method, and the copy in TCRdb shows in-frame clones only, minus some. The sample has over 100,000 clones, approximately 90% seen once. CDR1 and CDR2 from the germline V gene are SGHVS and FQNEAQ. With 4 bases removed from V and 5 bases from J, the gap between germline ends came to 12 bases. The CDR3 totals 14 residues. Specimen: peripheral blood, collected on day 0 of AZD1222 vaccination. The chain is built from TRBV7-8 and TRBJ2-1; a possible D gene is TRBD1 (6 bases). The TCR was taken from an adult in good health. CDR3 sequence: CASSSGTRDNEQFF. CDR3 nucleotides: TGTGCCAGCAGCTCCGGGACACGAGACAATGAGCAGTTCTTC. Supplemented by reference TRBV7-8 and TRBJ2-1, the full variable domain reads GAGVSQSPRYKVAKRGQDVALRCDPISGHVSLFWYQQALGQGPEFLTYFQNEAQLDKSGLPSDRFFAERPEGSVSTLKIQRTQQEDSAVYLCASSSGTRDNEQFFGPGTRLTVL.